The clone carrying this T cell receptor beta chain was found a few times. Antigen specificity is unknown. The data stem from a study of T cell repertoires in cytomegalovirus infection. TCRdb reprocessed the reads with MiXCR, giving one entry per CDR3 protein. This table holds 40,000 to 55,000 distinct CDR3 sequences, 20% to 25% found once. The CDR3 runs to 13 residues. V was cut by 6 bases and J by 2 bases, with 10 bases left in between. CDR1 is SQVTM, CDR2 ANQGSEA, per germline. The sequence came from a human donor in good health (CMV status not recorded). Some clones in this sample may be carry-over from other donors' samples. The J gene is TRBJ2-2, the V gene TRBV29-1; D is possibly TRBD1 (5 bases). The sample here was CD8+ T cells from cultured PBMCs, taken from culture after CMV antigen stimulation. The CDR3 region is CSVRQGNTGELFF. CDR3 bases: TGCAGCGTGCGGCAGGGTAACACCGGGGAGCTGTTTTTT.